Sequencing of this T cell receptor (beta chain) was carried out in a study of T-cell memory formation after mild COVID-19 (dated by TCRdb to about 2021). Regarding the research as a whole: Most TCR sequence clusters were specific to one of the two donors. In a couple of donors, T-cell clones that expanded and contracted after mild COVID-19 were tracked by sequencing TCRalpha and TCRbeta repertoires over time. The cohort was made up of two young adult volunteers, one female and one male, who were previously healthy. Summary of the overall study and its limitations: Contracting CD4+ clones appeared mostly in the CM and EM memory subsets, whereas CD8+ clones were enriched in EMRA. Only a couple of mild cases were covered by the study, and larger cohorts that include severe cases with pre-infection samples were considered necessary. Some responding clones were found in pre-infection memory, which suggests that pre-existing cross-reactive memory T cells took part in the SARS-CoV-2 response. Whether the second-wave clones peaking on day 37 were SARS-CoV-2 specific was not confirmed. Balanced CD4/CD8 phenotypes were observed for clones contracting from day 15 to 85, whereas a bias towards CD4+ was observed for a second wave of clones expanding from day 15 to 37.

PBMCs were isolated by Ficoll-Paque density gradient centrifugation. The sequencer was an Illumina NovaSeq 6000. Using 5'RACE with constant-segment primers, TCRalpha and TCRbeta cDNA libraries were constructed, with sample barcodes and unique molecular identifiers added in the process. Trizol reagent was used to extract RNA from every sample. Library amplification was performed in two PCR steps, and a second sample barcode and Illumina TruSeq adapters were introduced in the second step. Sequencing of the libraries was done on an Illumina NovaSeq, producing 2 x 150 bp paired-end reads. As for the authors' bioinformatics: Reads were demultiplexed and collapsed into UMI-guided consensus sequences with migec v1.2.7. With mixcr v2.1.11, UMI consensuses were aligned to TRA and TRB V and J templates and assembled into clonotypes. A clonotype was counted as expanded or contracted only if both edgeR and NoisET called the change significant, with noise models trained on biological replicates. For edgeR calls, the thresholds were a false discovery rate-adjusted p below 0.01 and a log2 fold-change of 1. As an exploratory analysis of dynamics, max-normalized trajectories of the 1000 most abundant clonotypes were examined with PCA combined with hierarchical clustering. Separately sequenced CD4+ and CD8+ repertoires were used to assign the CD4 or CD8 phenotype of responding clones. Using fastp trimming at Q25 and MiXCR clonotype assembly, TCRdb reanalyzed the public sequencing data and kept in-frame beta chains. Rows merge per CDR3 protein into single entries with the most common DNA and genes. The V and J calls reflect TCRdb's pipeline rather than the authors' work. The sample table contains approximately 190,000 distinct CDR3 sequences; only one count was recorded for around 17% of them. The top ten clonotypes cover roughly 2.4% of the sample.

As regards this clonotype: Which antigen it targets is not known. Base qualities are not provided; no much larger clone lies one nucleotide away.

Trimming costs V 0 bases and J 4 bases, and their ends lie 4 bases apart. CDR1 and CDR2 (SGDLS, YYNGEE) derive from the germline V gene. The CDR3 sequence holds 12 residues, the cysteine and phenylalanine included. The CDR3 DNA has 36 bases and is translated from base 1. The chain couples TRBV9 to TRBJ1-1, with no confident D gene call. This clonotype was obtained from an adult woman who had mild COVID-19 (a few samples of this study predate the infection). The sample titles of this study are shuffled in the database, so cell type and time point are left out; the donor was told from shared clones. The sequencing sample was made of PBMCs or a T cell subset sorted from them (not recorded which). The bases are TGTGCCAGCAGCGTAGAAGGCACTGAAGCTTTCTTT. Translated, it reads CASSVEGTEAFF. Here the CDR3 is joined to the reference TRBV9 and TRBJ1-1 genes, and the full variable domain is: DSGVTQTPKHLITATGQRVTLRCSPRSGDLSVYWYQQSLDQGLQFLIQYYNGEERAKGNILERFSAQQFPDLHSELNLSSLELGDSALYFCASSVEGTEAFFGQGTRLTVV.